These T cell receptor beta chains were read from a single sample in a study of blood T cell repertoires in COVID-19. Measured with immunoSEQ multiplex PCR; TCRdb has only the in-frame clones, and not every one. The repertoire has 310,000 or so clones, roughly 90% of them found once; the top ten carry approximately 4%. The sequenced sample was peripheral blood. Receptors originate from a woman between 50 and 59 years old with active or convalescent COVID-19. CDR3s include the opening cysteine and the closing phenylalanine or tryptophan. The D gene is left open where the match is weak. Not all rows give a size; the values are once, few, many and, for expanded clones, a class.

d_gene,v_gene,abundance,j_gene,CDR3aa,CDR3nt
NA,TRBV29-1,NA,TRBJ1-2,CSVAGSDYGYTF,TGCAGCGTTGCAGGATCGGACTATGGCTACACCTTC
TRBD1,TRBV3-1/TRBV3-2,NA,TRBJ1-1,CASSQGRWTGVLADTEAFF,TGTGCCAGCAGCCAAGGCCGATGGACAGGGGTTTTAGCGGACACTGAAGCTTTCTTT
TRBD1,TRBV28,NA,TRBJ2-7,CASSLLSKVGTGLAEQYF,TGTGCCAGCAGTTTGCTTTCTAAGGTCGGGACAGGTCTAGCCGAGCAGTACTTC
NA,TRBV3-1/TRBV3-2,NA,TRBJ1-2,CASSQGRGSYGYTF,TGTGCCAGCAGCCAAGGCCGCGGGTCATATGGCTACACCTTC
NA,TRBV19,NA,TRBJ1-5,CASRFLSGGNQPQHF,TGTGCCAGTAGGTTCCTATCAGGGGGCAATCAGCCCCAGCATTTT
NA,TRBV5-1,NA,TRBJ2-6,CASSLLAGNSGANVLTF,TGCGCCAGCAGCTTACTTGCCGGGAACTCTGGGGCCAACGTCCTGACTTTC
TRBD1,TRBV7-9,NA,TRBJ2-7,CASTRDRKQSEQYF,TGTGCCAGCACCAGGGACAGGAAACAGTCCGAGCAGTACTTC
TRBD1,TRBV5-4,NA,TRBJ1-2,CASSWGQGAPVGYTF,TGTGCCAGCAGCTGGGGACAGGGTGCGCCTGTGGGCTACACCTTC
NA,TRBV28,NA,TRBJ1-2,CASSPSRGLNYGYTF,TGTGCCAGCAGTCCCAGCAGGGGCCTTAACTATGGCTACACCTTC
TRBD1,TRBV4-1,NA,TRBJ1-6,CASSPGQFNSPLHF,TGCGCCAGCAGCCCGGGACAGTTCAATTCACCCCTCCACTTT
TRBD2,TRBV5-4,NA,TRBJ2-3,CASSSPSLGGRGTDTQYF,TGTGCCAGCAGCTCCCCCTCCCTAGGCGGGAGAGGCACAGATACGCAGTATTTT
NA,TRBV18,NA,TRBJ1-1,CASSRSRETEAFF,TGTGCCAGCTCCCGGAGCCGGGAGACTGAAGCTTTCTTT
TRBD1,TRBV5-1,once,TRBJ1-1,CASSFGDRVNTEAFF,TGCGCCAGCAGCTTTGGGGACAGGGTGAACACTGAAGCTTTCTTT
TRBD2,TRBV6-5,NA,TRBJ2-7,CASNPGGSYEQYF,TGTGCCAGCAACCCGGGAGGCTCCTACGAGCAGTACTTC
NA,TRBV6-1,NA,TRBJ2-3,CASSDGARGTDTQYF,TGTGCCAGCAGTGATGGGGCCCGGGGCACAGATACGCAGTATTTT
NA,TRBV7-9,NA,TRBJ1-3,CASRLAPPGSPGNTIYF,TGTGCCAGCAGGCTAGCACCGCCGGGCAGTCCTGGAAACACCATATATTTT
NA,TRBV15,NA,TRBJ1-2,CATSRETRGGYGYTF,TGTGCCACCAGCAGGGAAACGCGGGGAGGCTATGGCTACACCTTC
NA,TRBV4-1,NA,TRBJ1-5,CASSQEDKVQPQHF,TGCGCCAGCAGCCAAGAGGACAAAGTTCAGCCCCAGCATTTT